This record looks at one T cell receptor beta chain sequence and its context. Its recognized antigen is unknown. A roughly 2.4 ml peripheral blood sample was drawn into PAXgene tubes per donor and stored at -80°C. Without any T cell sorting, total RNA was extracted from whole blood using the PAXgene blood miRNA kit on an automated QIAcube. Peripheral blood from monozygotic twin pairs who were concordant or discordant for inflammatory bowel disease underwent deep TCRalpha and TCRbeta repertoire profiling using unique molecular barcoding. Smoking habits were recorded for all twin pairs, and individuals were classified as current, former or never smokers. The data are from a study of monozygotic twins with inflammatory bowel disease (dated by TCRdb to between 2018 and 2021). Broadly, across the study: A total of roughly 28 monozygotic twin pairs were included in the full study, comprising nine German pairs (four IBD-concordant, five IBD-discordant) and 19 IBD-discordant Danish pairs. Each individual had, on average, about 151 000 unique TCRalpha sequences and 181 000 unique TCRbeta sequences available for analysis. Disease-associated traits were sought mainly through comparisons between IBD patients and their genetically identical healthy co-twins within discordant pairs.

Overall results and qualifications from the work: Differing immunosuppressive treatments among patients may have added background noise and inter-individual variability to the repertoires. The results gave no support for a single strong signal or clonotype linked to IBD. IBD patients shared fewer clonotypes with other individuals than healthy twins did, most markedly in patients showing signs of disease activity. TCRbeta repertoire diversity, by inverse Simpson index, was decreased in IBD patients compared with their healthy co-twins. Distinction between different T cell subtypes could not be achieved in the analysis. Repertoire similarity did not differ between concordant and discordant twins, which could be due to limited statistical power.

Receptor amplification or capture employed 5' RACE. Preparation of each TCR library used about 4,000 ng of total RNA. cDNA was synthesized with SMARTScribe reverse transcriptase in eight separate reactions per sample. During cDNA synthesis, unique molecular identifiers containing a 6-nucleotide sample barcode were introduced by template switching. TCRalpha and TCRbeta cDNA was amplified by two nested PCRs of around 15 and 9 cycles, with bead purification after each PCR. Before amplification, cDNA was treated with uracil DNA-glycosylase and purified using the QIAquick PCR purification kit. In the second PCR, Illumina TruSeq-compatible adapters and sample-specific barcodes were added. Library quality and concentration were checked on TapeStation and Qubit, and libraries were pooled at approximately 5 ng each. The pooled libraries were sequenced with 2 x 100 bp reads and custom sequencing primers on an Illumina HiSeq2500 single-index Rapid Run. In the authors' own workflow: UMI-based consensus assembly with MiGEC version 1.2.6 was used to correct PCR and sequencing errors. V(D)J alignment, clonotype assembly and CDR3 extraction were performed with MiXCR version 2.1.1. To normalise gene usage, clonotype sharing and MAIT/NKT TCR abundance, the analysis used the top 1000, 10 000 and 20 000 clonotypes per sample. Diversity was computed as the inverse Simpson index with the vegan R package after downsampling to 27 000 UMIs. Statistical testing used paired Mann-Whitney U tests on the discordant twin pairs and applied Benjamini-Hochberg correction for multiple testing. TCRdb reprocessed the public reads and reports one entry per CDR3 protein sequence, without DNA. TCRdb's processing, not the authors', yielded these V and J calls. The table of this sample itemizes 150,000 to 200,000 distinct CDR3 sequences. The ten largest account for 2.8% of the sample.

This receptor was identified in a human donor with ulcerative colitis or Crohn's disease, or a healthy co-twin of an affected twin (not recorded which). The source material was blood.

The CDR3 has the sequence CASNLRDGSPQHF. This receptor chain uses TRBV12-3 or TRBV12-4 and TRBJ1-5. Counted from cysteine to phenylalanine, this CDR3 has 13 amino acids. No DNA has been recorded.